These T cell receptor beta chains were read from a single sample in a study of identifying expanded T cells in peripheral blood. The repertoire was sequenced with immunoSEQ multiplex PCR; TCRdb's copy has only in-frame clones and lacks some. The sample lists roughly 100,000 clones; approximately 88% were seen once. Sample: blood. The receptors derive from a person aged 18 to 70 in good health. The CDR3 runs from the conserved cysteine through the conserved F or W. The D gene is left open where the match is weak. Where a row states a size, it is once, few, many or the class of an expanded clone; other rows omit it.

cdr3_nt cdr3_aa j_call d_call clone_size v_call
TGTGCCAGCAGCCGCCCCGGACAGGGGCCTAACTATGGCTACACCTTC CASSRPGQGPNYGYTF TRBJ1-2 TRBD1 few TRBV5-6
TGTGCCAGCAGTCGCGGGACAGAGTATGGCTACACCTTC CASSRGTEYGYTF TRBJ1-2 TRBD1 - TRBV6-5
TGTGCCAGCAGACCCCCCAGGGACCCCTACGAGCAGTACTTC CASRPPRDPYEQYF TRBJ2-7 - - TRBV2
TGTGCCAGCAGTCCTACAGGGCACTATGGCTACACCTTC CASSPTGHYGYTF TRBJ1-2 - - TRBV28
TGCAGCGTTGAAGGGTTAGGACAGGGTGGTTTCTACGAGCAGTACTTC CSVEGLGQGGFYEQYF TRBJ2-7 TRBD1 - TRBV29-1
TGTGCCTGGAGTGTAACAGGGAACTATGGCTACACCTTC CAWSVTGNYGYTF TRBJ1-2 - - TRBV30
TGTGCCATCAGTGCGGGGGACAGGGTAACAGCTTTCTTT CAISAGDRVTAFF TRBJ1-1 TRBD1 - TRBV10-3
TGTGCCAGCAGTTTATGGGGATGGGACAGGGATAGTAGGTCACCCCTCCACTTT CASSLWGWDRDSRSPLHF TRBJ1-6 TRBD1 - TRBV28
TGTGCCAGCACCTTACCCCAGGGCGAGGCCGGCTCTGGGGCCAACGTCCTGACTTTC CASTLPQGEAGSGANVLTF TRBJ2-6 - - TRBV7-9
TGTGCCAGTAGTACCACCGGACAGTCTTATGGCTACACCTTC CASSTTGQSYGYTF TRBJ1-2 - - TRBV19
TGTGCCAGCAGCTTATGGCCTAGCGGCTACACAGATACGCAGTATTTT CASSLWPSGYTDTQYF TRBJ2-3 TRBD2 - TRBV11-2
TGTGCCAGTAGTTTTGGGGGCGAGGGCTATGGCTACACCTTC CASSFGGEGYGYTF TRBJ1-2 - - TRBV19
TGCGCCAGCAGCCAAGATCTTTCCCCGTTAAGGGTCACCTATGGCTACACCTTC CASSQDLSPLRVTYGYTF TRBJ1-2 - - TRBV4-3
TGTGCCAGCAGCCAATCCCGGCCCTTCGGCATTCAGTACTTC CASSQSRPFGIQYF TRBJ2-4 - - TRBV6-5
TGTGCCAGCAGCTTAGCCAGGGATCATGGCTACACCTTC CASSLARDHGYTF TRBJ1-2 - - TRBV11-2